The 29 T cell receptor beta chains presented below share a single source sample, sequenced in a study of control samples from healthy donors and cancer patients. Data came from immunoSEQ multiplex PCR; TCRdb stores just in-frame clones and leaves some out. The sample has under 90,000 clones; almost 95% are singletons. Sequenced sample: blood. Receptors were obtained from a woman aged 55-69 years in good health.

In this sample, this clone turned up a few times. The CDR3 spells CASSEAFETGELFF. Here the CDR3 DNA reads TGTGCCAGCAGTGAAGCGTTCGAGACCGGGGAGCTGTTTTTT. The chain couples TRBV6-1 to TRBJ2-2; D not certain. Germline assignment: CDR1 MNHNS and CDR2 SASEGT. V lost 0 bases and J lost 5, with 7 bases in between. The CDR3 is 14 amino acids.

The chain has TRBV28 and TRBJ2-7; TRBD2 agrees at 8 bases. Trimming took 7 bases from V and 3 from J; bases not matched to a gene: 8. The CDR3 has 14 residues. Germline V lookup: CDR1 MDHEN, CDR2 SYDVKM. The CDR3 nucleotides are TGTGCCAGCACTGAAAGCGGGAGACTCTACGAGCAGTACTTC. Its translation is CASTESGRLYEQYF. Full variable domain (missing parts from reference TRBV28 and TRBJ2-7): DVKVTQSSRYLVKRTGEKVFLECVQDMDHENMFWYRQDPGLGLRLIYFSYDVKMKEKGDIPEGYSVSREKKERFSLILESASTNQTSMYLCASTESGRLYEQYFGPGTRLTVT.

V gene TRBV5-1 combines with J gene TRBJ2-2; D is undetermined. V lost 4 bases and J lost 3, with 10 bases in between. CDR1 SGHRS and CDR2 YFSETQ come from the germline V gene. This CDR3 spans 14 amino acids. The CDR3 sequence: CASSPRRDTGELFF. DNA for the CDR3: TGCGCCAGCAGCCCGAGGAGAGACACCGGGGAGCTGTTTTTT.

This sequence joins TRBV7-9 and TRBJ2-1; no reliable D call. The germline V gene encodes CDR1 SEHNR and CDR2 FQNEAQ (reference sequence). The CDR3 sequence is 13 residues long. V was pared by 1 base and J by 5 bases, with 6 bases between. The CDR3 bases are TGTGCCAGCAGCTTAGGGGCAGACAATGAGCAGTTCTTC. Translation gives CASSLGADNEQFF.

In this sample, this clone turned up once. The chain links TRBV4-1 to TRBJ1-5, with 10 bases fitting TRBD1. V shed 3 bases, J shed 2 bases, and the junction held 4 bases outside the gene matches. Looked up from germline, CDR1 is MGHRA and CDR2 is YSYEKL. The CDR3 has 16 amino acids. The CDR3 is CASSQGDRGGNQPQHF. The CDR3 nucleotides are TGCGCCAGCAGCCAGGGGGACAGGGGAGGCAATCAGCCCCAGCATTTT.

The gene calls are TRBV5-1 and TRBJ1-3; a weak D match, TRBD1 (6 bases). Germline V lookup: CDR1 SGHRS, CDR2 YFSETQ. The ends were cut back, 4 bases at V and 0 bases at J, with 14 bases in the middle. This CDR3 comprises 16 residues. CDR3 residues: CASSTGQPRSGNTIYF. CDR3 DNA: TGCGCCAGCAGCACTGGACAGCCACGCTCTGGAAACACCATATATTTT.

The CDR3 loop reads CASKVRGVVQPQHF. In nucleotides, the CDR3 is TGTGCCAGCAAGGTCAGGGGGGTTGTTCAGCCCCAGCATTTT. The chain is built from TRBV21-1 and TRBJ1-5; the D segment call TRBD1 is taken from the table without a DNA check. TRBV21-1 is a pseudogene locus. This CDR3 comprises 14 residues.

The CDR3 DNA is TGTGCCAGCAGTTTAAGACAGGGGAATTCACCCCTCCACTTT. It yields the protein CASSLRQGNSPLHF. This chain joins TRBV27 and TRBJ1-6; 8 bases line up with TRBD1. Germline trimming cut 2 bases from V and 7 bases from J; bases unmatched to any gene: 1. Germline CDR1 MNHEY, CDR2 SMNVEV (reference sequence). This CDR3 has 14 amino acids.

This sequence joins TRBV2 and TRBJ1-3, with D possibly being TRBD1 (6 bases). This CDR3 comprises 15 residues. Germline V gene data show CDR1 as SNHLY and CDR2 as FYNNEI. V shed 6 bases and J shed 0 bases, with 12 bases lying between them. The CDR3 DNA reads as TGTGCCAGCAGCGGGACATCCCGCTCTGGAAACACCATATATTTT. This codes for CASSGTSRSGNTIYF.

This chain joins TRBV6-6 and TRBJ1-2, with TRBD1 identical over 8 bases. J gave up 2 bases and V 6 bases, and 11 bases lay outside the gene matches. CDR1 is MNHNY, CDR2 SVGAGI, per germline (reference sequence). This CDR3 contains 16 residues. The CDR3 protein is CASRPRGQGANYGYTF. DNA for the CDR3: TGTGCCAGCAGACCTAGAGGACAGGGAGCAAACTATGGCTACACCTTC.

The chain recombines TRBV5-1 with TRBJ1-3; no clear D gene. Germline V CDR1 and CDR2: SGHRS, YFSETQ. This CDR3 spans 14 amino acids. Trimming shortened V by 0 bases and J by 0 bases, and 4 bases separated the two germline ends. CDR3: CASSLDHSGNTIYF. DNA of the CDR3: TGCGCCAGCAGCTTGGATCACTCTGGAAACACCATATATTTT.

The gene calls are TRBV18 and TRBJ1-1; D is undetermined. CDR1 and CDR2 from the germline V gene are KGHSH and LQKENI. This CDR3 region has 18 residues. V was cut by 1 base and J by 0 bases, with 18 bases left in between. CDR3 sequence (DNA): TGTGCCAGCTCACCACGGGGTCGGGAAAAGCTCATGAACACTGAAGCTTTCTTT. Translating gives CASSPRGREKLMNTEAFF.

The chain has TRBV3-1 (or the pseudogene TRBV3-2) and TRBJ1-3, with 7 bases aligning to TRBD1. J lost 7 bases, V lost 4 bases, and 4 bases had no gene match. Germline V lookup: CDR1 LGHDT, CDR2 YNNKEL (reference sequence). The CDR3 has 13 residues. This chain's CDR3 is CASSLTQGNTIYF. The CDR3 DNA follows: TGTGCCAGCAGCCTAACACAGGGGAACACCATATATTTT.

This chain joins TRBV3-1 (or the pseudogene TRBV3-2) and TRBJ2-7, with D maybe TRBD2 (6 bases). This CDR3 is 13 amino acids long. From germline, CDR1 is LGHDT and CDR2 YNNKEL (reference sequence). V gave up 2 bases and J gave up 6 bases, with 11 bases separating them. The CDR3 protein is CASSQSQGGEQYF. Here the CDR3 DNA reads TGTGCCAGCAGCCAATCTCAGGGAGGCGAGCAGTACTTC.

This chain connects TRBV19 to TRBJ1-5; D is unclear. V was trimmed by 6 bases and J by 3 bases, leaving 15 bases between them. This CDR3 has 15 amino acids. CDR1 and CDR2 (germline): LNHDA, SQIVND (reference sequence). The CDR3 DNA reads TGTGCCAGTAGGATCCTCGACGGGAACAATCAGCCCCAGCATTTT. Translated, it gives CASRILDGNNQPQHF.

This clone has just one count. The rearrangement links TRBV10-3 to TRBJ2-3, with 8 bases aligning to TRBD1. V shed 5 bases and J 0 bases; nucleotides not matched to a gene: 4. The CDR3 length is 15 residues. Germline loops: CDR1 ENHRY, CDR2 SYGVKD. CDR3 sequence: CAISPTGGSTDTQYF. In DNA form, the CDR3 reads TGTGCCATCAGTCCCACAGGGGGGAGCACAGATACGCAGTATTTT.

V gene TRBV5-1 combines with J gene TRBJ2-1; 8 bases align to TRBD2. Trimming took 0 bases from V and 9 from J; bases not matched to a gene: 11. Germline V gene sequence: CDR1 SGHRS, CDR2 YFSETQ. The CDR3 spans 16 residues. In nucleotides, the CDR3 is TGCGCCAGCAGCTTGGCCCCGGGAGGGCCTCCGGGTGAGCAGTTCTTC. It encodes CASSLAPGGPPGEQFF.

This clone was seen a handful of times. The V and J genes are TRBV5-6 and TRBJ1-5; D may be TRBD1 (6 bases). CDR1 is SGHDT and CDR2 is YYEEEE in the germline V gene. The CDR3 length is 15 residues. Trimming cost V 1 base and J 10 bases, with 18 bases left between them. The DNA of the CDR3 is TGTGCCAGCAGCTTGCAAGACAGGCCGGGGGCCCCCCAGCATTTT. Its translation is CASSLQDRPGAPQHF.

V gene TRBV30 combines with J gene TRBJ2-7; 7 nucleotides match TRBD1. Unmatched junction bases numbered 7, after V lost 7 bases and J lost 1 base. The V gene's germline CDR1 is GTSNPN and CDR2 SVGIG (reference sequence). This CDR3 is 13 amino acids long. As DNA, the CDR3 is TGTGCCTCCTTCGACAGGGTTTCCTACGAGCAGTACTTC. It is translated as CASFDRVSYEQYF.

The rearrangement uses TRBV7-2 and TRBJ1-6, with D unclear. The CDR3 runs 15 residues. V was trimmed by 5 bases and J by 7 bases, leaving 15 bases between them. Per germline, CDR1 SGHTA and CDR2 FQGNSA. CDR3 in amino acids: CASSEDGDRNSPLHF. CDR3 DNA: TGTGCCAGCAGCGAGGACGGAGATAGGAATTCACCCCTCCACTTT.

This sequence joins TRBV24-1 and TRBJ2-3; TRBD2 aligns across 11 bases. CDR1 and CDR2 from the germline V gene are KGHDR and SFDVKD. V was pared by 4 bases and J by 1 base, with 3 bases of the junction left unmatched. CDR3 length: 16 amino acids. The CDR3 sequence is CATSDPGLAGTDTQYF. Here the CDR3 DNA reads TGTGCCACCAGTGACCCGGGACTAGCGGGCACAGATACGCAGTATTTT.

The chain carries TRBV19 and TRBJ2-7, with D uncertain. CDR1 LNHDA and CDR2 SQIVND come from the germline V gene (reference sequence). The CDR3 contains 14 residues. Trimming took 10 bases from V and 0 from J, leaving 16 bases between them. The CDR3 here is CATRTAESSYEQYF. CDR3 DNA: TGTGCCACCCGCACGGCAGAAAGCTCCTACGAGCAGTACTTC.

The chain is built from TRBV10-2 and TRBJ1-4; no definite D call. The CDR3 totals 15 residues. Per germline, CDR1 WSHSY and CDR2 SAAADI. V lost 2 bases to trimming and J lost 8 bases, with 15 bases between them. CDR3 residues: CASSEPAVYGEKLFF. CDR3 sequence (DNA): TGCGCCAGCAGTGAGCCGGCGGTATACGGCGAAAAACTGTTTTTT.

The genes are TRBV24-1 and TRBJ1-2; 8 nucleotides align to TRBD1. V dropped 5 bases and J dropped 4; count of bases not matched to a gene: 2. CDR1 and CDR2 (germline): KGHDR, SFDVKD. There are 13 residues in the CDR3. The CDR3 DNA sequence: TGTGCCACCAGTGCAGACAGGGGCTATGGCTACACCTTC. Its translation is CATSADRGYGYTF.

The V gene is TRBV7-9, the J gene TRBJ2-2, with TRBD2 matching over 8 bases. This CDR3 comprises 16 residues. The germline gives CDR1 SEHNR, CDR2 FQNEAQ (reference sequence). J lost 4 bases, V lost 5 bases, and 9 bases had no gene match. CDR3 sequence (DNA): TGTGCCAGCAGCCCGGGACCGCGGGAGGCCACCGGGGAGCTGTTTTTT. Translating it yields CASSPGPREATGELFF.

The rearrangement uses TRBV7-2 and TRBJ1-2; D unresolved. Germline CDR1 and CDR2: SGHTA and FQGNSA. Deletions cut 2 bases from V and 4 bases from J, with 17 bases between. The CDR3 runs 16 residues. DNA for the CDR3: TGTGCCAGCAGCTTAATGGGAGCGGAGGTGGGCTATGGCTACACCTTC. Protein sequence: CASSLMGAEVGYGYTF. Together with reference TRBV7-2 and TRBJ1-2, the CDR3 gives the full variable domain: GAGVSQSPSNKVTEKGKDVELRCDPISGHTALYWYRQSLGQGLEFLIYFQGNSAPDKSGLPSDRFSAERTGGSVSTLTIQRTQQEDSAVYLCASSLMGAEVGYGYTFGSGTRLTVV.

The genes are TRBV6-5 and TRBJ1-4, with TRBD1 identical over 7 bases. The V and J ends lost 9 bases and 8 bases, in that order; junction bases with no gene match: 6. The CDR3 runs to 12 residues. Germline lookup yields CDR1 MNHEY and CDR2 SVGAGI. CDR3 sequence (DNA): TGTGCCAGTCAGGGGGGGGACGAAAAACTGTTTTTT. Its translation is CASQGGDEKLFF.

The chain combines TRBV27 with TRBJ2-2; D is undetermined. The V gene's germline CDR1 is MNHEY and CDR2 SMNVEV (reference sequence). The CDR3 totals 13 residues. V was shortened by 3 bases and J by 5 bases, with 7 bases between the two germline ends. CDR3 sequence (DNA): TGTGCCAGCAGTTTTCAAAGAACCGGGGAGCTGTTTTTT. This gives the protein CASSFQRTGELFF.

The chain is built from TRBV7-3 and TRBJ1-6; a weak D match, TRBD1 (6 bases). The CDR3 runs 15 residues. V was shortened by 1 base and J by 6 bases, with 10 bases between the two germline ends. Looked up from germline, CDR1 is SGHTA and CDR2 is FQGTGA. DNA of the CDR3: TGTGCCAGCAGCTTAAGCGCAGGGGTTAATTCACCCCTCCACTTT. Protein product: CASSLSAGVNSPLHF.